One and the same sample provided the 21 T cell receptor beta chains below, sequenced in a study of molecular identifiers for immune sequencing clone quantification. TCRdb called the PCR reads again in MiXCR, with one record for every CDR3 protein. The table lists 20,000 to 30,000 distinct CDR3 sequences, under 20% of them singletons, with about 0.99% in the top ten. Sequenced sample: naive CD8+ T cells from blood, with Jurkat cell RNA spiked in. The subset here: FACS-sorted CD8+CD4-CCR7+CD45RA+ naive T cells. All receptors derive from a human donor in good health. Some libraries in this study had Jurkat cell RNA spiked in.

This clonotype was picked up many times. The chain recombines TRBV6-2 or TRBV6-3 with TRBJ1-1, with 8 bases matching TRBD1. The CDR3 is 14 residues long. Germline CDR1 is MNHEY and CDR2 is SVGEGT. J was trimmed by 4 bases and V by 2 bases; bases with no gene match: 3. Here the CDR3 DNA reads TGTGCCAGCAGTTACGGACAGGGAGGCACTGAAGCTTTCTTT. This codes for CASSYGQGGTEAFF.

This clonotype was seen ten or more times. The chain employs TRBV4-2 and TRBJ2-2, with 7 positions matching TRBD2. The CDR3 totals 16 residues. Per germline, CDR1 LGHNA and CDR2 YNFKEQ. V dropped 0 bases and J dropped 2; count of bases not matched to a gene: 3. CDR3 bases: TGTGCCAGCAGCCAAGAGGCTAGCGGTAACACCGGGGAGCTGTTTTTT. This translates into CASSQEASGNTGELFF.

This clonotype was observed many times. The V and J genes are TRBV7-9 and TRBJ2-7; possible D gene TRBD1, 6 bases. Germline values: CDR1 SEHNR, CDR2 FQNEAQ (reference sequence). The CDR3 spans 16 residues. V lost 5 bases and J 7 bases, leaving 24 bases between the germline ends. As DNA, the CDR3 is TGTGCCAGCAGCCTAACCACCTTTTCACAGGGTTGGGAGCAGTACTTC. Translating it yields CASSLTTFSQGWEQYF.

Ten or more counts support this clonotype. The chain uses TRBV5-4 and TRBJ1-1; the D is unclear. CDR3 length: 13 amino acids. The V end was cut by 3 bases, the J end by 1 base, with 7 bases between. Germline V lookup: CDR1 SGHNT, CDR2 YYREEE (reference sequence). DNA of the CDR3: TGTGCCAGCAGCTATAGGGCGAACACTGAAGCTTTCTTT. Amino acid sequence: CASSYRANTEAFF.

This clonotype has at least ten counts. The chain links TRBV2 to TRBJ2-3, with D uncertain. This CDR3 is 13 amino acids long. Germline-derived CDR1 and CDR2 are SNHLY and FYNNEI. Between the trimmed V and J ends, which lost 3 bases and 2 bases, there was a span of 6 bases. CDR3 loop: CASSDTNTDTQYF. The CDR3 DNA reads TGTGCCAGCAGTGACACGAACACAGATACGCAGTATTTT.

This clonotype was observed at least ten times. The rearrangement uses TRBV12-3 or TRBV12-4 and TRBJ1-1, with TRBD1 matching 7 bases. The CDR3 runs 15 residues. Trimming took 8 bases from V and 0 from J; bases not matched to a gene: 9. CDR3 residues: CASQGGSFMNTEAFF. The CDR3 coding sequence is TGTGCCAGCCAGGGGGGATCATTCATGAACACTGAAGCTTTCTTT.

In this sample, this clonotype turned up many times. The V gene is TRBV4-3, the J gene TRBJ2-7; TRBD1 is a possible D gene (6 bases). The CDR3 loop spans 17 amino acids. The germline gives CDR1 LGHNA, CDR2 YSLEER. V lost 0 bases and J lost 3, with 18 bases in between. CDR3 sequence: CASSQEAGEGEYYEQYF. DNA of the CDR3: TGCGCCAGCAGCCAAGAGGCCGGTGAGGGGGAGTACTACGAGCAGTACTTC.

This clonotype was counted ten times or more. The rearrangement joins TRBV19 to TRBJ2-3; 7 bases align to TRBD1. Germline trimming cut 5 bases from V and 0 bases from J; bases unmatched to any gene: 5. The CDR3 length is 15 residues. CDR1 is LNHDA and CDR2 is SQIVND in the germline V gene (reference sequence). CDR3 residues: CASSDGTASTDTQYF. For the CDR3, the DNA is TGTGCCAGTAGTGATGGGACAGCTAGCACAGATACGCAGTATTTT.

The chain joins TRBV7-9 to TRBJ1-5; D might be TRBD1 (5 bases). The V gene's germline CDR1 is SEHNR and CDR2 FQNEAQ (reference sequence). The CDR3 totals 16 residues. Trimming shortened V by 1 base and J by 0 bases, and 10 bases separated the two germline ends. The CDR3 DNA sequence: TGTGCCAGCAGCTTAGTGACAGTAAATAGCAATCAGCCCCAGCATTTT. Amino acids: CASSLVTVNSNQPQHF. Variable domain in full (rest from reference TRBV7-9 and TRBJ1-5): DTGVSQNPRHKITKRGQNVTFRCDPISEHNRLYWYRQTLGQGPEFLTYFQNEAQLEKSRLLSDRFSAERPKGSFSTLEIQRTEQGDSAMYLCASSLVTVNSNQPQHFGDGTRLSIL.

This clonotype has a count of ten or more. CDR3 sequence: CASSTRPPTNTQYF. The CDR3 DNA is TGTGCCAGTAGTACGCGGCCTCCGACAAATACGCAGTATTTT. The rearrangement joins TRBV19 to TRBJ2-3, with D uncertain. V shed 4 bases and J shed 7 bases, with 15 bases lying between them. CDR1 is LNHDA, CDR2 SQIVND, per germline (reference sequence). This CDR3 comprises 14 residues. The variable domain in full, completed from reference TRBV19 and TRBJ2-3, reads DGGITQSPKYLFRKEGQNVTLSCEQNLNHDAMYWYRQDPGQGLRLIYYSQIVNDFQKGDIAEGYSVSREKKESFPLTVTSAQKNPTAFYLCASSTRPPTNTQYFGPGTRLTVL.

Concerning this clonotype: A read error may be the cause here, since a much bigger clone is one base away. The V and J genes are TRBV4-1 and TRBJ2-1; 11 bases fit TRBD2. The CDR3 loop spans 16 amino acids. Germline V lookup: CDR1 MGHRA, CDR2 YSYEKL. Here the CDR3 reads CASSQTGLAAYNEQLF. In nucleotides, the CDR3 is TGCGCCAGCAGCCAGACGGGACTAGCGGCCTACAATGAGCAGCTCTTC.

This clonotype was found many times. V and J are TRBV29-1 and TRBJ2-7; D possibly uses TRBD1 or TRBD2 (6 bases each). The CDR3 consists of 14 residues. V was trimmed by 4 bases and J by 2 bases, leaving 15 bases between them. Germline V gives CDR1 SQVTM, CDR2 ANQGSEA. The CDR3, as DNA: TGCAGCGTTGTAGGGGGGCCATCGACCTACGAGCAGTACTTC. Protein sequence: CSVVGGPSTYEQYF.

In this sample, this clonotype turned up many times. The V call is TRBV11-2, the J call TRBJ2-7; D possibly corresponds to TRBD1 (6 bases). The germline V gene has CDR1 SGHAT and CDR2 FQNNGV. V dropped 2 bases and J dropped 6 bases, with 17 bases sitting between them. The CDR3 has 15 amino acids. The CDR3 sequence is CASSLIIGTWSEQYF. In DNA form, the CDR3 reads TGTGCCAGCAGCTTAATCATCGGGACATGGAGCGAGCAGTACTTC. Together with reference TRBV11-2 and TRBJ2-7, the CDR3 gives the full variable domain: EAGVAQSPRYKIIEKRQSVAFWCNPISGHATLYWYQQILGQGPKLLIQFQNNGVVDDSQLPKDRFSAERLKGVDSTLKIQPAKLEDSAVYLCASSLIIGTWSEQYFGPGTRLTVT.

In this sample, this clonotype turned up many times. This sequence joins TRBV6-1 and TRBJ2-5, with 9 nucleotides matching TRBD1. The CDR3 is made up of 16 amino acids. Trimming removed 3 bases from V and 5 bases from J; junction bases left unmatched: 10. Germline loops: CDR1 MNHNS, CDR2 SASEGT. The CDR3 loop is CASSELVGQGFETQYF. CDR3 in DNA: TGTGCCAGCAGTGAGTTAGTGGGACAGGGTTTTGAGACCCAGTACTTC.

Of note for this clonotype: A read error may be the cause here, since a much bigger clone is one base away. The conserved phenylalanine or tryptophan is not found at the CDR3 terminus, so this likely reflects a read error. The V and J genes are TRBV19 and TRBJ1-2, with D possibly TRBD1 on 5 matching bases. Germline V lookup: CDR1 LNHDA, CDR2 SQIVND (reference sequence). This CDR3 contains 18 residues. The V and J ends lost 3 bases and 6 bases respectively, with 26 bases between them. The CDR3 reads CASSMEALGPGWVDGYTL. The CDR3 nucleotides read TGTGCCAGTAGTATGGAGGCCCTGGGACCAGGTTGGGTTGATGGCTACACCCTC.

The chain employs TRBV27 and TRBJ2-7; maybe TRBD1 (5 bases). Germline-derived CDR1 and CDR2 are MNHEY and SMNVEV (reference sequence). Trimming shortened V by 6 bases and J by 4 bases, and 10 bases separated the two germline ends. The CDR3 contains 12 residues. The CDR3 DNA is TGTGCCAGCAGGGACCCAGGGTACGAGCAGTACTTC. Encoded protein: CASRDPGYEQYF.

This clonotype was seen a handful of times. This CDR3 reads CASTPGSVNSPLHF. The CDR3 DNA is TGTGCCAGTACCCCAGGGAGTGTGAATTCACCCCTCCACTTT. The chain combines TRBV19 with TRBJ1-6, with D perhaps TRBD1 (5 bases). Trimming left V 7 bases short and J 7 bases short, with 14 bases between. The germline CDR1 and CDR2 sequences are LNHDA and SQIVND (reference sequence). This CDR3 contains 14 residues. Variable domain in full (rest from reference TRBV19 and TRBJ1-6): DGGITQSPKYLFRKEGQNVTLSCEQNLNHDAMYWYRQDPGQGLRLIYYSQIVNDFQKGDIAEGYSVSREKKESFPLTVTSAQKNPTAFYLCASTPGSVNSPLHFGNGTRLTVT.

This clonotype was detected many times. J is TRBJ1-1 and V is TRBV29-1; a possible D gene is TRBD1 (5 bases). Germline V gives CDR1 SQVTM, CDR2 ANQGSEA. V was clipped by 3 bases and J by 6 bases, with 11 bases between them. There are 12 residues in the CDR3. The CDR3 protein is CSVDSSGPEAFF. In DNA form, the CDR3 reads TGCAGCGTTGATAGTTCAGGGCCTGAAGCTTTCTTT.

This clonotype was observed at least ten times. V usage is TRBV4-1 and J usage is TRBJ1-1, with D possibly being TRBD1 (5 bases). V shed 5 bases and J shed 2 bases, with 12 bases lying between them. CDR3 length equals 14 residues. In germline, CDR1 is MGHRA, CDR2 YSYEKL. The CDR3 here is CASSVGTANTEAFF. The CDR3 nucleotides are TGCGCCAGCAGCGTCGGGACGGCAAACACTGAAGCTTTCTTT.

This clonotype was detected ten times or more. DNA of the CDR3: TGTGCCAGCAGTCCATACAGGGAGACAGATACGCAGTATTTT. This gives the protein CASSPYRETDTQYF. The chain uses TRBV27 and TRBJ2-3, with a tentative D call TRBD1 (6 bases). The CDR3 is 14 amino acids. The germline V and J ends were trimmed by 5 bases and 3 bases, with 12 bases remaining between them. Per germline, CDR1 MNHEY and CDR2 SMNVEV (reference sequence).

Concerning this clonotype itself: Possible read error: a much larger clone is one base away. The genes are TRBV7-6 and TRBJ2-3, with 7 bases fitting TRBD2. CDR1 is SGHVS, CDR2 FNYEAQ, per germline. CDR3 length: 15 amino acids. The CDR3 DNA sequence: TGTGCCAGCACCTTAGGGGACTACAACACAGATACGCAGTATTTT. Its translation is CASTLGDYNTDTQYF.